This TCR beta chain was identified during a study of beta chain features in type 1 diabetes. In the study overall: Cell yields, gender and age were comparable in patients and healthy donors.

Reverse transcription of all isolated RNA meant that expressed TCRB transcripts were sequenced. The study sequenced naive, central memory and regulatory T cell samples to an average of about 3.57 million reads. Profiling relied on immunoSEQ multiplex PCR, and the TCRdb table lists in-frame clones only, not all of them. In the table there are roughly 310,000 clones, 8% to 13% of which are singletons. By way of CD45RO/CCR7/CD25/CD127/CD95/CD27, the CD4+ regulatory, stem cell-like memory, central memory and naive cells were sorted. In this sample, this clone turned up a few times. The CDR3 has 16 residues.

Material for sequencing was naive CD4+ T cells from blood. This chain joins TRBV21-1 and TRBJ2-7; no DNA check was done on the table's D call, TRBD2. TRBV21-1 is a recognized pseudogene. The source of this sequence is a woman in her 30s in good health. CDR3 sequence (DNA): TGTGCCAGCAGCAACGGGGTTCTCCGTACGGGGTACGAGCAGTACTTC. This encodes CASSNGVLRTGYEQYF.